Presented here are 9 T cell receptor beta chains from one specimen sequenced in a study of blood T cells in healthy people across ages. A second PCR of about 7 to 12 cycles used a sample-barcoded 5' primer and a J-beta primer mix. A single record per CDR3 protein comes from TCRdb applying MiXCR to the 5' RACE reads. Of about 1.5 million distinct CDR3 sequences listed, 42% are singletons. Sequenced: blood. Receptors originate from a woman between 18 and 29 years old in good health.

The sample holds a few counts of this clonotype. The rearrangement links TRBV25-1 to TRBJ1-2, with 8 bases lining up with TRBD1. V trimming: 3 bases; J trimming: 3 bases; junction bases outside the gene matches: 12. The CDR3 totals 17 residues. Per the germline V gene, CDR1 is MGHDK and CDR2 is SYGVNS. Written as DNA, the CDR3 is TGTGCCAGCAGTGATTCCCTCGGACAGGGAGGGGACTATGGCTACACCTTC. The encoded protein is CASSDSLGQGGDYGYTF.

This chain connects TRBV6-5 to TRBJ1-2, with D tentatively TRBD1 (6 bases). The CDR3 is 13 amino acids. V was shortened by 2 bases and J by 8 bases, with 12 bases between the two germline ends. Germline lookup yields CDR1 MNHEY and CDR2 SVGAGI. This CDR3 is CASSYITGSGYTF. The DNA of the CDR3 is TGTGCCAGCAGTTACATTACAGGGAGCGGCTACACCTTC.

CDR3 nucleotide sequence: TGTGCCAGCAGTGATGGGGCTTGGGAGACCCAGTACTTC. Its translation is CASSDGAWETQYF. This chain connects TRBV6-1 to TRBJ2-5; tentative D call: TRBD1 (5 bases). The CDR3 runs to 13 residues. The V end was cut by 3 bases, the J end by 5 bases, with 10 bases between. CDR1 and CDR2 (germline): MNHNS, SASEGT.

This rearrangement joins TRBV20-1 to TRBJ2-1, with D possibly matching TRBD2 (5 bases). Between the trimmed V and J ends, which lost 0 bases and 13 bases, there was a span of 19 bases. CDR3 size: 14 residues. In germline, CDR1 is DFQATT, CDR2 SNEGSKA (reference sequence). CDR3: CSARDPDSAETQFF. CDR3 bases: TGCAGTGCTAGAGATCCTGATAGCGCGGAGACCCAGTTCTTC.

The rearrangement uses TRBV4-1 and TRBJ1-4, with D unresolved. The CDR3 runs to 16 residues. The germline V and J ends were trimmed by 3 bases and 0 bases, with 11 bases remaining between them. Germline CDR1 and CDR2: MGHRA and YSYEKL. CDR3 DNA: TGCGCCAGCAGCCACCCAGGCCGATCAACTAATGAAAAACTGTTTTTT. Translation gives CASSHPGRSTNEKLFF.

This clonotype was picked up a small number of times. CDR3 loop: CASSLLALTTDTQYF. For the CDR3, the DNA is TGTGCCAGCAGTTTATTAGCGTTGACCACAGATACGCAGTATTTT. This chain links TRBV12-3 or TRBV12-4 with TRBJ2-3; weak D call: TRBD2 (5 bases). This CDR3 has 15 residues. V gave up 2 bases and J gave up 2 bases, with 11 bases separating them.

This rearrangement joins TRBV7-2 to TRBJ1-2, with D perhaps matching TRBD1 (5 bases). Germline CDR1 and CDR2: SGHTA and FQGNSA. Trimming took off 2 bases at V and 6 bases at J, with 16 bases between the two ends. This CDR3 region has 15 residues. This chain's CDR3 is CASSLYLTGGDGYTF. The CDR3 region has the DNA TGTGCCAGCAGCTTATATCTCACGGGAGGGGATGGCTACACCTTC.

The gene calls are TRBV25-1 and TRBJ2-5; D is tentatively TRBD1 or TRBD2 (7 bases each). Germline V lookup: CDR1 MGHDK, CDR2 SYGVNS. Trimming pared 8 bases from V and 2 bases from J, leaving 21 bases between. The CDR3 is made up of 16 amino acids. The CDR3 loop reads CASAYCAGGGQETQYF. CDR3 coding DNA: TGTGCCAGCGCCTACTGCGCAGGGGGAGGGCAAGAGACCCAGTACTTC.

V and J are TRBV19 and TRBJ2-7; 8 bases are shared with TRBD1. The CDR3 runs 14 residues. J gave up 1 base and V 4 bases, and 3 bases lay outside the gene matches. Germline assignment: CDR1 LNHDA and CDR2 SQIVND (reference sequence). The DNA of the CDR3 is TGTGCCAGTAGTAGACAGGGGCCTTCCTACGAGCAGTACTTC. This sequence encodes CASSRQGPSYEQYF.